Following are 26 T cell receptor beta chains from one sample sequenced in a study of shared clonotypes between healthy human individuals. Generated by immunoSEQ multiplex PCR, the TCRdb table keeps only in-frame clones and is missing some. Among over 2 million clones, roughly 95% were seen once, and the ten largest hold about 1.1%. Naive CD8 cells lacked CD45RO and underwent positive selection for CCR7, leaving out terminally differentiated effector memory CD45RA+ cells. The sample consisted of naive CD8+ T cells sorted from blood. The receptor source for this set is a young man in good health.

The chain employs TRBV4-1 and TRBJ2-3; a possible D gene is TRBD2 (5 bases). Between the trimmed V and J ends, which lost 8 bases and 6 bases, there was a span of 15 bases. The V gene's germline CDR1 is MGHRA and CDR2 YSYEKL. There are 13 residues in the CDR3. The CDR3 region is CASGRGGFDTQYF. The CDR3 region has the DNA TGCGCCAGCGGGAGAGGAGGTTTTGATACGCAGTATTTT.

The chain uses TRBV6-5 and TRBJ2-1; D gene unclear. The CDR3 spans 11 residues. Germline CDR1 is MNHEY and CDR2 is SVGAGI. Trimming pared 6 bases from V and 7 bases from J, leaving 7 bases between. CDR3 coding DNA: TGTGCCAGCAGCACCGAAAATGAGCAGTTCTTC. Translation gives CASSTENEQFF.

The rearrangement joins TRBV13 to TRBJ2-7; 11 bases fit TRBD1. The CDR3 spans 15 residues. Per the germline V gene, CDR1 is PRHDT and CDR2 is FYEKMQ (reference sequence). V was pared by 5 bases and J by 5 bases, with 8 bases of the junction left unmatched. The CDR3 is CASSNRDRGYHEQYF. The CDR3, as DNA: TGTGCCAGCAGCAATCGGGACAGGGGGTACCACGAGCAGTACTTC. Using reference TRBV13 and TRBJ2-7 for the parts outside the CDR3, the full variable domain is AAGVIQSPRHLIKEKRETATLKCYPIPRHDTVYWYQQGPGQDPQFLISFYEKMQSDKGSIPDRFSAQQFSDYHSELNMSSLELGDSALYFCASSNRDRGYHEQYFGPGTRLTVT.

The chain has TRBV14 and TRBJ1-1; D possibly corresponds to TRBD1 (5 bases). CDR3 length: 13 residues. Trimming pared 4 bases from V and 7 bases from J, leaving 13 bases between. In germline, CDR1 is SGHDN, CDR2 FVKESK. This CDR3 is CASSPWGGLEAFF. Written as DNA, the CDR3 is TGTGCCAGCAGCCCGTGGGGGGGTCTTGAAGCTTTCTTT. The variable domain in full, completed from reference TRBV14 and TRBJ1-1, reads EAGVTQFPSHSVIEKGQTVTLRCDPISGHDNLYWYRRVMGKEIKFLLHFVKESKQDESGMPNNRFLAERTGGTYSTLKVQPAELEDSGVYFCASSPWGGLEAFFGQGTRLTVV.

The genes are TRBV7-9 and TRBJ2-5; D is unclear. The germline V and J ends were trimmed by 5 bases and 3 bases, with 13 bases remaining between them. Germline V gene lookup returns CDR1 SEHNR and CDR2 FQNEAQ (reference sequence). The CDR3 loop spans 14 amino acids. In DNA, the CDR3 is TGTGCCAGCAGCCCCGACTGGGCGGAAGAGACCCAGTACTTC. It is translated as CASSPDWAEETQYF. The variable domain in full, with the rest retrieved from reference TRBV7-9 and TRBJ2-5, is DTGVSQNPRHKITKRGQNVTFRCDPISEHNRLYWYRQTLGQGPEFLTYFQNEAQLEKSRLLSDRFSAERPKGSFSTLEIQRTEQGDSAMYLCASSPDWAEETQYFGPGTRLLVL.

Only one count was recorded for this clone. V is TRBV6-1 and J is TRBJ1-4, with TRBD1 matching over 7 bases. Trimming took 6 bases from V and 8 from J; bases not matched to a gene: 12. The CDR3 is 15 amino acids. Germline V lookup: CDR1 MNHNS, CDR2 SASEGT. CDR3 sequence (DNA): TGTGCCAGCAGCGACAGGGCTGTAATAGGCGAAAAACTGTTTTTT. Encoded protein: CASSDRAVIGEKLFF.

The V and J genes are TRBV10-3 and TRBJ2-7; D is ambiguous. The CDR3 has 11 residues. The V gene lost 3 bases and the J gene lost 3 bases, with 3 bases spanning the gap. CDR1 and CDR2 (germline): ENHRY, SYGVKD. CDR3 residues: CAISERYEQYF. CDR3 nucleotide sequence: TGTGCCATCAGTGAACGCTACGAGCAGTACTTC.

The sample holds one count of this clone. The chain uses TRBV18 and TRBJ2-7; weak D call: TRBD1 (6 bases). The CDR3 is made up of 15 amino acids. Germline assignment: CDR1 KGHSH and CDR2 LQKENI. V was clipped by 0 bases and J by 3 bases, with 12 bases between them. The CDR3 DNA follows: TGTGCCAGCTCACCACCGGAGGTAGGGGGCTACGAGCAGTACTTC. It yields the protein CASSPPEVGGYEQYF.

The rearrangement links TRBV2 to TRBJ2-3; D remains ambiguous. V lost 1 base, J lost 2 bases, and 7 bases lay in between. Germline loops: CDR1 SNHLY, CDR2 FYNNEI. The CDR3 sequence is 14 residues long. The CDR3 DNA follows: TGTGCCAGCAGTGAAGGGAGCTACACAGATACGCAGTATTTT. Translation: CASSEGSYTDTQYF.

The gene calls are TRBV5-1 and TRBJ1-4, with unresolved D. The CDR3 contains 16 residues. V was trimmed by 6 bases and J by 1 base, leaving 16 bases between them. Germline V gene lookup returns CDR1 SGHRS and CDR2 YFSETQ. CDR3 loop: CASTGGVGGTNEKLFF. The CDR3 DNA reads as TGCGCCAGCACCGGTGGGGTAGGCGGAACTAATGAAAAACTGTTTTTT. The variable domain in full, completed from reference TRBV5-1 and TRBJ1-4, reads KAGVTQTPRYLIKTRGQQVTLSCSPISGHRSVSWYQQTPGQGLQFLFEYFSETQRNKGNFPGRFSGRQFSNSRSEMNVSTLELGDSALYLCASTGGVGGTNEKLFFGSGTQLSVL.

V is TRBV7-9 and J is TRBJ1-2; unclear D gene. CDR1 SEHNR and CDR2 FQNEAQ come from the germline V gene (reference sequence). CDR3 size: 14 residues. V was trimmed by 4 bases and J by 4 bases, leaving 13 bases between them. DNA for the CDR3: TGTGCCAGCAGCTCAGACGCCGGATTCTATGGCTACACCTTC. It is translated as CASSSDAGFYGYTF.

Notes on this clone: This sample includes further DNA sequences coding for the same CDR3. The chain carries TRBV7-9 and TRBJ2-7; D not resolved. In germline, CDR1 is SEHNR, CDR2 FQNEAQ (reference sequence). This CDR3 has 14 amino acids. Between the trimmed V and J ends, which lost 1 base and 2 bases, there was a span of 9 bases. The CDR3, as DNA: TGTGCCAGCAGCTTAGAGAACACGGCCTACGAGCAGTACTTC. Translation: CASSLENTAYEQYF.

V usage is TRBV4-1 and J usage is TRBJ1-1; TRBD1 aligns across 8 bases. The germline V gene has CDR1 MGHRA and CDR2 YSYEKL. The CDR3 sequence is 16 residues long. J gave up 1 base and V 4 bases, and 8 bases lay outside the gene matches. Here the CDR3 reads CASSLMTGVGNTEAFF. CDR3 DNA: TGCGCCAGCAGCCTAATGACAGGGGTGGGGAACACTGAAGCTTTCTTT.

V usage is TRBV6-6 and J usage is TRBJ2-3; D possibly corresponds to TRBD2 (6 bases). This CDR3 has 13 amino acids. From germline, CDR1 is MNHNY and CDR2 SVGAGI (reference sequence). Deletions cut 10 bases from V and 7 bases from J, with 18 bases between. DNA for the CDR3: TGTGCCACCGACCCGTTTGGCGGGAATACGCAGTATTTT. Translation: CATDPFGGNTQYF.

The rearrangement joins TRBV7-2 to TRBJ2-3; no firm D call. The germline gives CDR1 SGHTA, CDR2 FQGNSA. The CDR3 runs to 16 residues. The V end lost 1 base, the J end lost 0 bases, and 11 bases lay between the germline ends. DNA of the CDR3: TGTGCCAGCAGCTTAGACGGACCGGCTAGCACAGATACGCAGTATTTT. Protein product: CASSLDGPASTDTQYF.

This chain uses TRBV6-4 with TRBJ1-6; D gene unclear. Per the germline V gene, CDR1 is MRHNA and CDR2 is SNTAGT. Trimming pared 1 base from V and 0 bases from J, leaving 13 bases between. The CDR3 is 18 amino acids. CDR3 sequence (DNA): TGTGCCAGCAGTGACTTTGCTACGATAAGCTCCTATAATTCACCCCTCCACTTT. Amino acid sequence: CASSDFATISSYNSPLHF.

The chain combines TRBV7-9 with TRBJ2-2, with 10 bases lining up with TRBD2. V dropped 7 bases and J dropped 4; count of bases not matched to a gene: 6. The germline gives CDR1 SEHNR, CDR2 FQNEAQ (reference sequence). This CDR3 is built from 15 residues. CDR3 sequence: CASTELAGITGELFF. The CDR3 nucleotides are TGTGCCAGCACAGAACTAGCGGGGATCACCGGGGAGCTGTTTTTT.

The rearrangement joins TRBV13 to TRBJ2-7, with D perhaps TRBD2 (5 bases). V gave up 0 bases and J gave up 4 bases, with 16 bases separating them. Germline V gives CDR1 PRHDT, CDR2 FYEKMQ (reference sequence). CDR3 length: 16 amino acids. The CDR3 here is CASSLGGGPNTYEQYF. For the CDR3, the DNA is TGTGCCAGCAGCTTAGGTGGAGGTCCAAATACTTACGAGCAGTACTTC. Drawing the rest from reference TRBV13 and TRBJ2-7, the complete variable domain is AAGVIQSPRHLIKEKRETATLKCYPIPRHDTVYWYQQGPGQDPQFLISFYEKMQSDKGSIPDRFSAQQFSDYHSELNMSSLELGDSALYFCASSLGGGPNTYEQYFGPGTRLTVT.

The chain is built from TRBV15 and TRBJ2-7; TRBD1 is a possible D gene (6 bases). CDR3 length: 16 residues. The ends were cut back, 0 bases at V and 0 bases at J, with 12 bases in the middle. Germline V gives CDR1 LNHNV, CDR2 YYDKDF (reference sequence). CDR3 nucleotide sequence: TGTGCCACCAGCAGAGACGACCAGGGGACCTCCTACGAGCAGTACTTC. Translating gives CATSRDDQGTSYEQYF.

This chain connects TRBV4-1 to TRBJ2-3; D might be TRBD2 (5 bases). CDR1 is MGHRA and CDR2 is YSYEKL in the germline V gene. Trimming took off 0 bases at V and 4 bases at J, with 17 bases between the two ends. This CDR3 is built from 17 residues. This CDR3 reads CASSQEGPGSTADTQYF. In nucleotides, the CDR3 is TGCGCCAGCAGCCAAGAAGGACCGGGGTCAACCGCAGATACGCAGTATTTT.

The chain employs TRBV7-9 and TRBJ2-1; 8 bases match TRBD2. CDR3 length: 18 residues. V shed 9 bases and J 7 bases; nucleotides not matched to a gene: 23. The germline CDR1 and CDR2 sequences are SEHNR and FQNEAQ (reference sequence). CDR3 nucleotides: TGTGCCAGTCACCCTGCATTGGGGAGCGGGGGCTCGGGGAATGAGCAGTTCTTC. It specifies CASHPALGSGGSGNEQFF.

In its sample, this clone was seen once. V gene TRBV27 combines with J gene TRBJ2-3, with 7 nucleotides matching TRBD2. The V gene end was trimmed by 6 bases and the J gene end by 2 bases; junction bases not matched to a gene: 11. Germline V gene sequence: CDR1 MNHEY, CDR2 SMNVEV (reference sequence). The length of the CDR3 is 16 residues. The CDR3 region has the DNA TGTGCCAGCAGCTGGACTAGTCGCCGTTTCACAGATACGCAGTATTTT. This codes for CASSWTSRRFTDTQYF.

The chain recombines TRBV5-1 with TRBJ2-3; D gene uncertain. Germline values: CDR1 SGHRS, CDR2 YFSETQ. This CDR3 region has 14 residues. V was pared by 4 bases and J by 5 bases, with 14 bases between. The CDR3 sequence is CASSPIWAGDTQYF. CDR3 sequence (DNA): TGCGCCAGCAGCCCTATATGGGCTGGAGATACGCAGTATTTT.

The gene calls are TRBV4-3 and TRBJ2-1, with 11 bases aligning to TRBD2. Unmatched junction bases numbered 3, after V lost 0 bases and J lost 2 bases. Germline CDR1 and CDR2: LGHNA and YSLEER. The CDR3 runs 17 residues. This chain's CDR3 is CASSQEGTSGTYNEQFF. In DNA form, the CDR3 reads TGCGCCAGCAGCCAAGAGGGGACTAGCGGTACCTACAATGAGCAGTTCTTC.

CDR3 region: CASSEELQVQETQYF. For the CDR3, the DNA is TGTGCCAGCAGTGAAGAGCTTCAGGTCCAAGAGACCCAGTACTTC. The chain recombines TRBV2 with TRBJ2-5; D not resolved. The V and J ends lost 1 base and 1 base respectively, with 10 bases between them. The CDR3 sequence is 15 residues long. CDR1 is SNHLY, CDR2 FYNNEI, per germline.

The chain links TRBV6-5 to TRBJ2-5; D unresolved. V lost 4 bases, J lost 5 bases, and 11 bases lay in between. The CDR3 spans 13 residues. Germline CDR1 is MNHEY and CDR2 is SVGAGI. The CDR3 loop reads CASSSGLWETQYF. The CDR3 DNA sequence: TGTGCCAGCAGTTCAGGCCTGTGGGAGACCCAGTACTTC.